This record looks at one TCR beta chain sequence and its context. Its specificity is not known. The data are from a study of identical twins. Broader study findings: Among out-of-frame alpha sequences shared by twins, low generation probability occurred in excess. Cross-sectional statistical analysis was relied on for the conclusions, without the same donors being followed.

Germline V gene data show CDR1 as DFQATT and CDR2 as SNEGSKA (reference sequence). The CDR3 has 15 residues. Trimming took off 6 bases at V and 1 base at J, with 19 bases between the two ends. With template switching, a universal primer site was added, and the cDNA carried unique molecular identifiers. One entry per CDR3 protein results from TCRdb running MiXCR on the 5' RACE reads. The table includes about 480,000 distinct CDR3 sequences, more than 13% detected once. The data were also submitted as part of a second study, on yellow fever vaccine responses in identical twins. From that study: Twins showed a vaccine T cell response that reportedly seemed partly convergent, partly personalized.

This TCR derives from a woman between 18 and 29 years old in good health. The chain carries TRBV20-1 and TRBJ2-7; D perhaps matches TRBD2 (7 bases). Sequences were obtained from CD4+ T cells sorted from blood. The CDR3 nucleotides are TGCAGTGCCCCACGGGGGGCGGCGGCTTCCTACGAGCAGTACTTC. This sequence encodes CSAPRGAAASYEQYF.